The entry below gives a single TCR beta chain sequence along with its context. Its target is not known. CDR3 length: 15 amino acids. V gave up 7 bases and J gave up 4 bases, with 19 bases separating them. The germline gives CDR1 MDHEN, CDR2 SYDVKM. The sample is drawn from a study of T cell responses to AZD1222 COVID-19 vaccine. Study at large: Both about-4-week and about-12-week second-dose recipients were combined. Study-wide results and limits: Just 6 or 7 people given AZD1222 tested seropositive at baseline. Possibly, clonal diversity was underestimated; donors were largely white British and included more females. Nearly half of unique spike-specific TCRs reportedly avoided B.1.351 and B.1.1.7 mutated regions.

This table comes from immunoSEQ multiplex PCR, and its TCRdb copy is limited to in-frame clones, with some not included. This table has about 120,000 clones, roughly 90% appearing once. V gene TRBV28 combines with J gene TRBJ1-2; the D is unclear. Source: peripheral blood, taken on day 0 of AZD1222 vaccination. The TCR was taken from an adult in good health. CDR3 sequence: CASIPRREVSYGYTF. The CDR3 region has the DNA TGTGCCAGCATCCCACGCCGAGAAGTCAGCTATGGCTACACCTTC.